The clone carrying this T cell receptor (beta chain) was counted at least ten times. The record originates from a study of cytomegalovirus exposure and HLA in healthy donors. The length of the CDR3 is 15 residues. CDR1 is MRHNA, CDR2 SNTAGT, per germline. J lost 1 base, V lost 3 bases, and 4 bases had no gene match. PCR was performed using 60 Vbeta and 13 Jbeta primers. Profiling relied on immunoSEQ multiplex PCR, and the TCRdb table lists in-frame clones only, not all of them. Counted here are roughly 110,000 clones, roughly 82% occurring once; the ten biggest clones make up approximately 9.9%. This clonotype originated in a man aged 35 to 55 in good health and CMV-seropositive. The sample comprised PBMCs. The V gene is TRBV6-4, the J gene TRBJ2-3, with 7 nucleotides matching TRBD2. This CDR3 is CASSESRGGTDTQYF. In DNA, the CDR3 is TGTGCCAGCAGTGAAAGTCGGGGGGGCACAGATACGCAGTATTTT.